The clone carrying this T cell receptor (beta chain) was counted between two and nine times. Antigen: not known. The PCR contained 60 Vbeta and 13 Jbeta primers. Sequencing was performed with immunoSEQ multiplex PCR; in TCRdb, only in-frame clones are kept and a portion is missing. The sample carries about 100,000 clones, around 82% recorded once. The data derive from a study of cytomegalovirus exposure and HLA in healthy donors. Study-wide results and limits: Later analysis demonstrated an association between a missense DCLRE1C variant and TCR beta V- and J-gene trimming. CMV serostatus stood as the only immune exposure information on hand.

Germline lookup yields CDR1 SQVTM and CDR2 ANQGSEA. The CDR3 covers 13 residues. V trimming: 2 bases; J trimming: 4 bases; junction bases outside the gene matches: 4. V usage is TRBV29-1 and J usage is TRBJ1-1, with TRBD1 identical over 7 bases. The sequenced material came from PBMCs. This clonotype originated in a woman aged 55 to 70 in good health and CMV-seronegative. CDR3 in amino acids: CSVEFPGGTEAFF. In DNA, the CDR3 is TGCAGCGTTGAATTCCCAGGGGGCACTGAAGCTTTCTTT.